This T cell receptor beta chain was captured by sequencing in a study of blood T cells in healthy people across ages. Study results and caveats: As naive T cell percentage varied, TCR beta diversity correlated strongly with it.

Points on this clonotype: Its specificity is unknown.

Next came a second PCR, run for about 6 to 11 cycles, which used a sample-barcoded 5' primer along with a J-beta primer mix. TCRdb reprocessed the 5' RACE reads via MiXCR and lists one record per CDR3 protein. The table shows 790,000 or so distinct CDR3 sequences, with about half occurring only once. The CDR3 runs to 16 residues. The germline V gene encodes CDR1 LGHNA and CDR2 YSLEER. V was clipped by 5 bases and J by 4 bases; unmatched bases: 11. Sequenced: blood. The chain employs TRBV4-3 and TRBJ2-1; 7 bases fit TRBD2. The TCR was taken from an elderly man in good health. In DNA form, the CDR3 reads TGCGCCAGCAGCTGTGGGACTAAAGTGGGGTACAATGAGCAGTTCTTC. Its translation: CASSCGTKVGYNEQFF.